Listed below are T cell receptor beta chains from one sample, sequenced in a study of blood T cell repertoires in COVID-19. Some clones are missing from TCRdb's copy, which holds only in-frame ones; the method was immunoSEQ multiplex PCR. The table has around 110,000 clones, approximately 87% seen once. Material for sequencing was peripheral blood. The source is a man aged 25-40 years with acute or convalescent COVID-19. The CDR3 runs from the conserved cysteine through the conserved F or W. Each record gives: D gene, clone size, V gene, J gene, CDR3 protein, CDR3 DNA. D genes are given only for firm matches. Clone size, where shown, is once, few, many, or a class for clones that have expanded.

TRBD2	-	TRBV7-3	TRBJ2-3	CASSQYLAGVTDTQYF	TGTGCCAGCAGCCAGTATCTAGCGGGGGTCACAGATACGCAGTATTTT
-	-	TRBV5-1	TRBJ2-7	CASSLGQGGEQYF	TGCGCCAGCAGCTTGGGGCAGGGGGGCGAGCAGTACTTC
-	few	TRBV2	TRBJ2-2	CASRGTRADTGELFF	TGTGCCAGCAGAGGGACACGGGCCGACACCGGGGAGCTGTTTTTT
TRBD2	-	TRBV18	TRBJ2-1	CASSPRTSGNEQFF	TGTGCCAGCTCACCGAGGACTAGCGGGAATGAGCAGTTCTTC
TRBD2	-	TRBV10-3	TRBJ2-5	CAISEPLRTSGRARETQYF	TGTGCCATCAGTGAGCCCCTGAGGACTAGCGGGAGGGCCCGGGAGACCCAGTACTTC
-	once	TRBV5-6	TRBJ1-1	CASSYGGGEAFF	TGTGCCAGCAGCTATGGGGGCGGTGAAGCTTTCTTT
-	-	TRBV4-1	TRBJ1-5	CASSQGQNQPQHF	TGCGCCAGCAGCCAAGGGCAGAATCAGCCCCAGCATTTT
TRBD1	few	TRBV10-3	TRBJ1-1	CAIRPGQGVTEAFF	TGTGCCATCAGACCCGGACAGGGCGTCACTGAAGCTTTCTTT
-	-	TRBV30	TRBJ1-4	CAWNGQGGEKLFF	TGTGCCTGGAATGGGCAGGGTGGTGAAAAACTGTTTTTT
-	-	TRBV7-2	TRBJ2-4	CASSSRTLEAIQYF	TGTGCCAGCAGCTCCCGAACTTTAGAAGCCATTCAGTACTTC
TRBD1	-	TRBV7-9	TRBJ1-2	CASSLEVPRGQKLNYTF	TGTGCCAGCAGCTTAGAGGTCCCCCGGGGACAGAAACTAAACTACACCTTC
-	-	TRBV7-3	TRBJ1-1	CASSVVAGTEAFF	TGTGCCAGCAGCGTCGTTGCGGGCACTGAAGCTTTCTTT
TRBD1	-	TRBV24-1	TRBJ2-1	CATSDPGTGSNEQFF	TGTGCCACCAGTGACCCCGGGACAGGGTCCAATGAGCAGTTCTTC
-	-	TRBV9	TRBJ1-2	CASSVGTRGSYGYTF	TGTGCCAGCAGCGTAGGGACAAGGGGGAGCTATGGCTACACCTTC
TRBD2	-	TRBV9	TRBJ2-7	CASSARGDPSYEQYF	TGTGCCAGCAGCGCCCGGGGGGACCCCTCCTACGAGCAGTACTTC
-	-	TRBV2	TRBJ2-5	CASNAGGGETQYF	TGTGCCAGCAATGCCGGCGGAGGGGAGACCCAGTACTTC
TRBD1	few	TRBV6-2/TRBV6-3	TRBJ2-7	CASSNWDRGRHEQYF	TGTGCCAGCAGTAACTGGGACAGGGGTCGCCACGAGCAGTACTTC
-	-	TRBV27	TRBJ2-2	CASKKTDFGELFF	TGTGCCAGCAAAAAGACGGACTTCGGGGAGCTGTTTTTT
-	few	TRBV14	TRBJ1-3	CASSPHESNIYF	TGTGCCAGCAGCCCCCACGAGTCAAACATATATTTT
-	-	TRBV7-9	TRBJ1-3	CASSLRGLSSGNTIYF	TGTGCCAGCAGCTTACGGGGACTGAGCTCTGGAAACACCATATATTTT
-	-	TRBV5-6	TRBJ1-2	CASSRSLRRDYGYTF	TGTGCCAGCAGTCGCAGCCTACGGCGGGACTATGGCTACACCTTC
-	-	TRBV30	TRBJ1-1	CAWKGVGTPNWGTEAFF	TGTGCCTGGAAGGGGGTCGGGACACCCAACTGGGGCACTGAAGCTTTCTTT
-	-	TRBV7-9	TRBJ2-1	CASSNSGLAYNEQFF	TGTGCCAGCAGCAATAGCGGACTTGCCTACAATGAGCAGTTCTTC
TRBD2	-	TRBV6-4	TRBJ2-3	CASSDLAGDSEGTQYF	TGTGCCAGCAGTGACCTAGCGGGGGACTCGGAGGGTACGCAGTATTTT
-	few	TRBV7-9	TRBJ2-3	CASSYPGVDTQYF	TGTGCCAGCAGTTACCCAGGGGTCGATACGCAGTATTTT
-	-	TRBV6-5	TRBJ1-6	CASREGPNSPLHF	TGTGCCAGCAGGGAGGGCCCCAATTCACCCCTCCACTTT
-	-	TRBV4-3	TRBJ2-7	CASSGAGGIHEQYF	TGCGCCAGCAGCGGGGCAGGGGGGATTCACGAGCAGTACTTC
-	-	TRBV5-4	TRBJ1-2	CASSLDGLMGYTF	TGTGCCAGCAGCTTGGACGGACTGATGGGCTACACCTTC
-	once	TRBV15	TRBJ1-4	CATSRGQKFYNEKLFF	TGTGCCACCAGCAGAGGGCAGAAATTTTATAATGAAAAACTGTTTTTT
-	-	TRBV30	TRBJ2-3	CAWNGQAPTDTQYF	TGTGCCTGGAACGGCCAGGCCCCCACAGATACGCAGTATTTT
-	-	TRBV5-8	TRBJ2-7	CASSLGRRGMEGEQYF	TGTGCCAGCAGCTTGGGCCGACGGGGGATGGAGGGGGAGCAGTACTTC
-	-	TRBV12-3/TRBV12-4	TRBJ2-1	CASSLQIPQQFF	TGTGCCAGCAGTTTACAGATTCCACAGCAGTTCTTC
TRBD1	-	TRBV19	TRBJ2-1	CASSIGGQEQFF	TGTGCCAGTAGTATAGGGGGACAGGAGCAGTTCTTC
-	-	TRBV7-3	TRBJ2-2	CASSLAVGNTGELFF	TGTGCCAGCAGCTTAGCGGTGGGGAACACCGGGGAGCTGTTTTTT
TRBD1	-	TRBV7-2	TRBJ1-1	CASSSRTGPTEAFF	TGTGCCAGCAGCTCCCGGACAGGGCCCACTGAAGCTTTCTTT
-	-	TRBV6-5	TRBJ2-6	CASRSSSGANVLTF	TGTGCCAGCAGATCCTCCTCTGGGGCCAACGTCCTGACTTTC
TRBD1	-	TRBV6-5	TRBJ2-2	CASRSGTGGSGELFF	TGTGCCAGCAGATCCGGGACAGGGGGCAGCGGGGAGCTGTTTTTT
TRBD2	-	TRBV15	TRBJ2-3	CATSRGRGGQWFEEDTQYF	TGTGCCACCAGCAGAGGGCGGGGGGGCCAATGGTTCGAGGAAGATACGCAGTATTTT
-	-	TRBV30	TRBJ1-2	CAWSVSVLNYGYTF	TGTGCCTGGAGTGTTTCGGTCCTTAACTATGGCTACACCTTC
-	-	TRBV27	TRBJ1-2	CASSLSQGLNGYTF	TGTGCCAGCAGTTTATCGCAGGGGTTGAATGGCTACACCTTC
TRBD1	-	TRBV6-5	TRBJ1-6	CASSKTTGSSPLHF	TGTGCCAGCAGCAAAACGACAGGGAGCTCACCCCTCCACTTT
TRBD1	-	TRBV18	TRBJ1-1	CASSPSSDRAEAFF	TGTGCCAGCTCACCAAGTTCCGACAGGGCCGAAGCTTTCTTT
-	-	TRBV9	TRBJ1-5	CASSEGMDQPQHF	TGTGCCAGCAGCGAGGGGATGGATCAGCCCCAGCATTTT
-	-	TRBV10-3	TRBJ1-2	CAISETDNYGYTF	TGTGCCATCAGTGAGACGGACAATTATGGCTACACCTTC
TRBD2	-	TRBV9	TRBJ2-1	CASSPPPGTTFYNEQFF	TGTGCCAGCAGCCCCCCCCCAGGGACTACATTCTACAATGAGCAGTTCTTC
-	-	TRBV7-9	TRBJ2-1	CASLLGKEQFF	TGTGCCAGCCTCCTGGGCAAGGAGCAGTTCTTC
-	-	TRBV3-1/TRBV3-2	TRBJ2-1	CASSRLPRGNNEQFF	TGTGCCAGCAGCCGTTTACCCCGGGGGAACAATGAGCAGTTCTTC
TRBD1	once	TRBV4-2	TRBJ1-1	CASSQFDRGGTEAFF	TGTGCCAGCAGCCAATTCGACAGGGGGGGGACTGAAGCTTTCTTT
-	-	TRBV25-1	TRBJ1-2	CASSDPPQDYGYTF	TGTGCCAGCAGTGATCCTCCCCAGGACTATGGCTACACCTTC
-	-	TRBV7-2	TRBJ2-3	CASSSLASTDTQYF	TGTGCCAGCAGCTCGTTAGCGAGCACAGATACGCAGTATTTT
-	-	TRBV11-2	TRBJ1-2	CASGRVYGYTF	TGTGCCAGCGGGAGAGTCTATGGCTACACCTTC
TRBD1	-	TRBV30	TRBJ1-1	CAWSRGHETEAFF	TGTGCCTGGAGTAGGGGGCATGAGACTGAAGCTTTCTTT
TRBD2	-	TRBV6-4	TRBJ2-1	CASSDGTSGNNEQFF	TGTGCCAGCAGTGACGGGACTAGCGGAAACAATGAGCAGTTCTTC
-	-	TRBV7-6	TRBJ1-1	CASSLGAENTEAFF	TGTGCCAGCAGCTTAGGGGCAGAGAACACTGAAGCTTTCTTT
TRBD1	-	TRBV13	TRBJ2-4	CASSLELGRTGAGAKNIQYF	TGTGCCAGCAGCTTAGAGTTGGGAAGGACAGGGGCGGGGGCCAAAAACATTCAGTACTTC
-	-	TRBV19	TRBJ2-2	CASSIDRRAGELFF	TGTGCCAGTAGTATAGATCGGCGGGCCGGGGAGCTGTTTTTT
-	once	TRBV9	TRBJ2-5	CASSVSASDETQYF	TGTGCCAGCAGCGTCTCCGCTAGCGACGAGACCCAGTACTTC